A single sample is the source of the 12 T cell receptor beta chains below, sequenced in a study of T cells in Graves' hyperthyroidism and ophthalmopathy. Amplified TCR beta CDR3 regions derived from RNA transcripts. A set of HTBI primers served as the primers for a first-round RT-PCR of the TCR CDR3. TCRdb called the multiplex PCR reads again in MiXCR, with one record for every CDR3 protein. The sample lists 150,000 to 200,000 distinct CDR3 sequences, roughly 9.4% occurring once. What was sequenced was blood. These receptors came from a young woman with Graves' hyperthyroidism that later progressed to Graves' ophthalmopathy.

This clonotype was found many times. CDR3 DNA sequence: TGTGCCAGTAGTATGGGAACAGCCAACGGGTTTACTACTGGCTACACCTTC. This codes for CASSMGTANGFTTGYTF. This chain connects TRBV19 to TRBJ1-2; no clear D. This CDR3 has 17 amino acids. Between the trimmed V and J ends, which lost 3 bases and 7 bases, there was a span of 24 bases. CDR1 and CDR2 from the germline V gene are LNHDA and SQIVND (reference sequence).

This clonotype was seen repeatedly, ten times or more. At one boundary the junction diverges from the germline segment, which might be a read error. The chain recombines TRBV7-2 with TRBJ2-5, with 12 bases identical to TRBD2. CDR1 and CDR2 (germline): SGHTA, FQGNSA. The CDR3 extends over 14 amino acids. CDR3 coding DNA: TGTGCCAGCAGCCTAGCGGGGGGGGGGGAGACCCACTACTTC. Residues: CASSLAGGGETHYF.

This clonotype was counted many times. This chain connects TRBV11-2 to TRBJ2-1; D is ambiguous. V was cut by 0 bases and J by 5 bases, with 5 bases left in between. The CDR3 is made up of 13 amino acids. CDR1 is SGHAT, CDR2 FQNNGV, per germline. DNA of the CDR3: TGTGCCAGCAGCTTAGAGCCTAACAATGAGCAGTTCTTC. This codes for CASSLEPNNEQFF.

This clonotype was seen repeatedly, ten times or more. The V call is TRBV30, the J call TRBJ1-2; D unresolved. CDR1 is GTSNPN and CDR2 is SVGIG in the germline V gene (reference sequence). This CDR3 has 14 amino acids. Trimming pared 0 bases from V and 3 bases from J, leaving 11 bases between. CDR3 protein: CAWSVRPADYGYTF. The DNA of the CDR3 is TGTGCCTGGAGTGTACGCCCAGCGGACTATGGCTACACCTTC.

This clonotype was observed at least ten times. The rearrangement uses TRBV20-1 and TRBJ1-1; 9 bases are a match to TRBD1. This CDR3 has 15 residues. Per the germline V gene, CDR1 is DFQATT and CDR2 is SNEGSKA (reference sequence). The J segment lost 1 base and the V segment lost 2 bases, leaving 5 bases of the junction unmatched. CDR3 loop: CSARPRTGANTEAFF. CDR3 bases: TGCAGTGCTAGACCCCGGACAGGGGCGAACACTGAAGCTTTCTTT.

The table lists this clonotype with a few counts. V gene TRBV19 combines with J gene TRBJ1-4, with TRBD1 matching 11 bases. The V gene end was trimmed by 9 bases and the J gene end by 7 bases; junction bases not matched to a gene: 7. Looked up from germline, CDR1 is LNHDA and CDR2 is SQIVND (reference sequence). The length of the CDR3 is 14 residues. CDR3 nucleotide sequence: TGTGCCAGCCGTACCGGGACAGGGGGTGAAAAACTGTTTTTT. Translated, it gives CASRTGTGGEKLFF.

This clonotype was seen a single time. J is TRBJ2-2 and V is TRBV5-1, with a possible D match to TRBD1 (6 bases). This CDR3 spans 14 amino acids. Trimming cost V 4 bases and J 5 bases, with 12 bases left between them. Germline CDR1 and CDR2: SGHRS and YFSETQ. CDR3 loop: CASSGKQGTGELFF. The CDR3 DNA is TGCGCCAGCAGCGGAAAACAGGGAACCGGGGAGCTGTTTTTT. Combining the CDR3 with reference TRBV5-1 and TRBJ2-2 gives the whole variable domain KAGVTQTPRYLIKTRGQQVTLSCSPISGHRSVSWYQQTPGQGLQFLFEYFSETQRNKGNFPGRFSGRQFSNSRSEMNVSTLELGDSALYLCASSGKQGTGELFFGEGSRLTVL.

This clonotype was picked up a small number of times. The rearrangement joins TRBV4-1 to TRBJ1-1, with unresolved D. The CDR3 is 15 residues long. Trimming pared 0 bases from V and 2 bases from J, leaving 10 bases between. CDR1 and CDR2 from the germline V gene are MGHRA and YSYEKL. This CDR3 is CASSQEAGINTEAFF. The CDR3 DNA reads TGCGCCAGCAGCCAAGAAGCGGGGATAAACACTGAAGCTTTCTTT.

In this sample, this clonotype turned up many times. The J gene is TRBJ2-3, the V gene TRBV20-1; 9 nucleotides match TRBD2. In germline, CDR1 is DFQATT, CDR2 SNEGSKA (reference sequence). The junction had 10 bases not matched to a gene; V was cut back by 4 bases and J by 5 bases. The CDR3 runs to 15 residues. The CDR3 DNA reads TGCAGTGCTACAAGGGGGCGGGGGGGCAGAGATACGCAGTATTTT. This gives the protein CSATRGRGGRDTQYF.

The gene calls are TRBV18 and TRBJ2-7, with TRBD2 matching over 9 bases. The germline V gene encodes CDR1 KGHSH and CDR2 LQKENI. The CDR3 consists of 15 residues. Germline trimming cut 0 bases from V and 4 bases from J; bases unmatched to any gene: 4. CDR3 amino acids: CASSPPGTSLYEQYF. The CDR3 DNA follows: TGTGCCAGCTCACCACCCGGGACTAGCCTTTACGAGCAGTACTTC.

This clonotype appeared a few times. The rearrangement joins TRBV6-2 or TRBV6-3 to TRBJ1-5; no clear D. Germline CDR1 is MNHEY and CDR2 is SVGEGT. CDR3 length equals 17 residues. The V gene lost 0 bases and the J gene lost 6 bases, with 18 bases spanning the gap. CDR3 coding DNA: TGTGCCAGCAGTTACTCTCTGGTCTTAGGGCCGGGTCAGCCCCAGCATTTT. It encodes CASSYSLVLGPGQPQHF.

J is TRBJ2-5 and V is TRBV4-1, with TRBD2 identical over 7 bases. Per germline, CDR1 MGHRA and CDR2 YSYEKL. The V gene end was trimmed by 0 bases and the J gene end by 2 bases; junction bases not matched to a gene: 6. The CDR3 length is 16 residues. The CDR3 protein is CASSQDMREGQETQYF. For the CDR3, the DNA is TGCGCCAGCAGCCAAGATATGAGGGAGGGTCAAGAGACCCAGTACTTC.